The entry below gives a single T cell receptor beta chain sequence along with its context. Its antigen is not identified. RNA transcripts served as the template for amplifying TCR beta CDR3 regions. The HTBI primer set drove a first-round RT-PCR of the TCR CDR3. TCRdb re-analysed the multiplex PCR reads in MiXCR, keeping a single row per CDR3 protein. The profile covers around 340,000 distinct CDR3 sequences, with about 21% appearing a single time and 50% taken by the ten largest. Lactation, pregnancy, other autoimmune disease or uncontrolled infection excluded patients. The sample is drawn from a study of T cells in Graves' hyperthyroidism and ophthalmopathy. Whole-study findings and limits: Ophthalmopathy and stable hyperthyroidism were separated by a 13 V-J model. Blood also showed most of the thyroid clonotypes that were expanded above 0.001.

This CDR3 has 17 residues. V was clipped by 5 bases and J by 1 base, with 18 bases between them. From germline, CDR1 is SGHTA and CDR2 FQGTGA. The receptor was isolated from a woman in her 50s with Graves' hyperthyroidism. What was sequenced was blood. The rearrangement links TRBV7-3 to TRBJ2-1; D may match TRBD1 or TRBD2 (6 bases each). The CDR3 is CASSTGGGPASYNEQFF. CDR3 DNA: TGTGCCAGCAGCACCGGAGGGGGACCTGCTTCCTACAATGAGCAGTTCTTC.